The sequence of this T cell receptor (beta chain) was determined in a study of blood T cell repertoires in COVID-19. The CDR3 contains 14 residues. V gave up 3 bases and J gave up 2 bases; unmatched junction bases: 4. Germline V CDR1 and CDR2: MDHEN, SYDVKM. Repertoires were generated with immunoSEQ multiplex PCR, while TCRdb's copy carries only in-frame clones and drops some. Of hundreds of thousands of clones listed, around nine tenths are singletons. This sequence originates from a woman aged 18-30 years who had been exposed to COVID-19. The sample was PBMCs or T cells enriched from blood (not recorded which). This rearrangement joins TRBV28 to TRBJ2-7; TRBD1 matches 7 bases. The CDR3 protein is CASSFDRVTYEQYF. The DNA for the CDR3 is TGTGCCAGCAGTTTCGACAGGGTGACCTACGAGCAGTACTTC. Drawing the rest from reference TRBV28 and TRBJ2-7, the complete variable domain is DVKVTQSSRYLVKRTGEKVFLECVQDMDHENMFWYRQDPGLGLRLIYFSYDVKMKEKGDIPEGYSVSREKKERFSLILESASTNQTSMYLCASSFDRVTYEQYFGPGTRLTVT.